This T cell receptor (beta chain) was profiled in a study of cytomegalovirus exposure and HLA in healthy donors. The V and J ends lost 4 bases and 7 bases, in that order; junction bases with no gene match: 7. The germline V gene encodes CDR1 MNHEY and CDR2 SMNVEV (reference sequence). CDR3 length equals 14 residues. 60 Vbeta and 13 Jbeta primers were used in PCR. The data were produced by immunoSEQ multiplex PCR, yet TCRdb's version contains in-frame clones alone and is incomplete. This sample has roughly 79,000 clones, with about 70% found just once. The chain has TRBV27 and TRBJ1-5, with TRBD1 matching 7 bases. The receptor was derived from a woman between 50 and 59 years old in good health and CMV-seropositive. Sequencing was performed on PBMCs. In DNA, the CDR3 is TGTGCCAGCAGTTCGTTGGCAGGGGGGCAGCCCCAGCATTTT. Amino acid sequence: CASSSLAGGQPQHF.